Listed below are T cell receptor beta chains from one sample, sequenced in a study of shared clonotypes between healthy human individuals. Generated by immunoSEQ multiplex PCR, the TCRdb table keeps only in-frame clones and is missing some. This table holds around 510,000 clones, around 96% found once. The sequenced sample consisted of naive CD4+ T cells sorted from blood. The source of these receptors is a woman in her thirties in good health. Each CDR3 is given with its conserved first and last residue. Fields, in order: D gene, clone size, J gene, V gene, CDR3 DNA, CDR3 protein. A D gene is named only where the DNA matches it firmly. Size is stated for part of the rows, as once, few or many counts, or as a class when the clone is expanded.

TRBD2 | NA | TRBJ2-7 | TRBV28 | TGTGCCAGCAGTTTACTAGCGGGAGGGGGCGAGCAGTACTTC | CASSLLAGGGEQYF
NA | NA | TRBJ2-2 | TRBV5-8 | TGTGCCAGCAGCTTCATTGAGGGGTCTGCGAACACCGGGGAGCTGTTTTTT | CASSFIEGSANTGELFF
NA | few | TRBJ1-2 | TRBV2 | TGTGCCAGCAGGCGGGACACCGAGGCTGGCTACACCTTC | CASRRDTEAGYTF
NA | NA | TRBJ1-1 | TRBV14 | TGTGCCAGCAGCCAAGATTGGGGGGAGATGAACACTGAAGCTTTCTTT | CASSQDWGEMNTEAFF
TRBD1 | NA | TRBJ1-2 | TRBV7-9 | TGTGCCAGCAGCTTCGGACAGGACTATGGCTACACCTTC | CASSFGQDYGYTF
NA | NA | TRBJ2-2 | TRBV18 | TGTGCCAGCTCACCACGGCCTCTGGGAAGCACCGGGGAGCTGTTTTTT | CASSPRPLGSTGELFF
TRBD1 | NA | TRBJ2-5 | TRBV28 | TGTGCCAGCAGTAACGGACAGGGCGGCGAGACCCAGTACTTC | CASSNGQGGETQYF
TRBD2 | NA | TRBJ2-2 | TRBV7-8 | TGTGCCAGCAGCCTAGGCCGCTTAGCGGGAGTCACCGGGGAGCTGTTTTTT | CASSLGRLAGVTGELFF
NA | once | TRBJ2-7 | TRBV27 | TGTGCCAGCAGTTTACTGGCAGGAACCTACGAGCAGTACTTC | CASSLLAGTYEQYF
NA | NA | TRBJ2-7 | TRBV4-1 | TGCGCCAGCAGCCAAGGAGGAGGGGGCCCTCACCGCGGGAAAGCCTACGAGCAGTACTTC | CASSQGGGGPHRGKAYEQYF
NA | NA | TRBJ2-1 | TRBV16 | TGTGCCAGCAGCCTCGGGACGGAGGCCTATGATGAGCAGTTCTTC | CASSLGTEAYDEQFF
NA | few | TRBJ2-2 | TRBV5-1 | TGCGCCAGCCGGGAGTCTAACGCGAACACCGGGGAGCTGTTTTTT | CASRESNANTGELFF
TRBD1 | NA | TRBJ2-7 | TRBV6-1 | TGTGCCAGCGGGACAGCTACCTACGAGCAGTACTTC | CASGTATYEQYF
TRBD2 | NA | TRBJ2-1 | TRBV10-3 | TGTGCCATCAGGGGAGCGGGAGGGCCAGGCAATGAGCAGTTCTTC | CAIRGAGGPGNEQFF
TRBD1 | NA | TRBJ1-5 | TRBV28 | TGTGCCAGCAGTAGCCGGGACAGCCCCCACCAGCCCCAGCATTTT | CASSSRDSPHQPQHF
NA | NA | TRBJ2-5 | TRBV18 | TGTGCCAGCTCAACCTATACCAGGGGAAGGCAAGAGACCCAGTACTTC | CASSTYTRGRQETQYF
NA | NA | TRBJ2-6 | TRBV2 | TGTGCCAGCAGTGAAGGGAGCTCTGGGGCCAACGTCCTGACTTTC | CASSEGSSGANVLTF
NA | NA | TRBJ1-5 | TRBV27 | TGTGCCAGCAGTTTAGGGGGAGGGAGTCAGCCCCAGCATTTT | CASSLGGGSQPQHF
NA | NA | TRBJ1-5 | TRBV28 | TGTGCCAGCAGATCCACTCAGGGGAGCCAGCCCCAGCATTTT | CASRSTQGSQPQHF
NA | NA | TRBJ1-2 | TRBV14 | TGTGCCAGCAGCCAAGTCGGGTTACAGGGTCGTGGCTACACCTTC | CASSQVGLQGRGYTF
NA | NA | TRBJ1-4 | TRBV21-1 | TGTGCCAGCAGCAAAACGGCGGGATTAACTAATGAAAAACTGTTTTTT | CASSKTAGLTNEKLFF
TRBD2 | NA | TRBJ2-7 | TRBV5-4 | TGTGCCAGCAGCATGGGTAGCGGGAATCTCTACGAGCAGTACTTC | CASSMGSGNLYEQYF
NA | NA | TRBJ2-7 | TRBV7-9 | TGTGCCAGCAGCCTCCCCCCTTGGGGTGACTACGAGCAGTACTTC | CASSLPPWGDYEQYF
TRBD2 | NA | TRBJ2-7 | TRBV4-2 | TGTGCCAGCAGCCAAGCGTCGACTAGCGGATTCTCCTACGAGCAGTACTTC | CASSQASTSGFSYEQYF
NA | NA | TRBJ2-7 | TRBV7-2 | TGTGCCAGCAGCTTAGGCGAGAGCTCCTACGAGCAGTACTTC | CASSLGESSYEQYF
NA | NA | TRBJ2-7 | TRBV27 | TGTGCCAGCAGCCCGAACGATTTATACGAGCAGTACTTC | CASSPNDLYEQYF
NA | NA | TRBJ1-3 | TRBV11-3 | TGTGCCAGCAGCTTAGGCCCCGGGGCAGATGGAAACACCATATATTTT | CASSLGPGADGNTIYF
NA | NA | TRBJ2-7 | TRBV5-1 | TGCGCCAGCACCTACGAGCAGTACTTC | CASTYEQYF
NA | NA | TRBJ2-1 | TRBV28 | TGTGCCAGCAGTTTGACCGCTAGCTCCTACAATGAGCAGTTCTTC | CASSLTASSYNEQFF
TRBD1 | NA | TRBJ1-2 | TRBV7-9 | TGTGCCAGCAGCTCGGGACAGGGGGGATACTATGGCTACACCTTC | CASSSGQGGYYGYTF